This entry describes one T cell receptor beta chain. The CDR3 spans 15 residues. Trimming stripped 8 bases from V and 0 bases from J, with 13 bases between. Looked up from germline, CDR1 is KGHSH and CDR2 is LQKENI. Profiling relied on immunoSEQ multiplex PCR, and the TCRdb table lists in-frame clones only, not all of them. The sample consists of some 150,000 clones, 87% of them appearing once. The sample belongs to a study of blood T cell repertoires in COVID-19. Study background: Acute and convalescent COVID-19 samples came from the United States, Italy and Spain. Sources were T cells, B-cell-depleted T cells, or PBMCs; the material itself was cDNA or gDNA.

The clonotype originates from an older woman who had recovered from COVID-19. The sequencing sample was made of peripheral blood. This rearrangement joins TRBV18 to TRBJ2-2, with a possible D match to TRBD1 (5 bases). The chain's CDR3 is CASPLQGSNTGELFF. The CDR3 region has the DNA TGTGCCAGCCCGCTCCAGGGTTCGAACACCGGGGAGCTGTTTTTT.